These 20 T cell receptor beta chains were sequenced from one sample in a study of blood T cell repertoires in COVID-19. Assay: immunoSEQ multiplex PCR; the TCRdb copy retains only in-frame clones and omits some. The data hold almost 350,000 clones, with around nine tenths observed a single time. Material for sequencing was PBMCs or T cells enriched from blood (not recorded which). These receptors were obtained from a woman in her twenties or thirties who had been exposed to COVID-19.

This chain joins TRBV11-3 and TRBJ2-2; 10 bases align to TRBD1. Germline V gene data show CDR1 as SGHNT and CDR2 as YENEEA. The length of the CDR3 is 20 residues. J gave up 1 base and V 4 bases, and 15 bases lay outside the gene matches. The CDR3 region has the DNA TGTGCCAGCAGCTCACCGGGACAGGGGTCGGTAGGCCTGAACACCGGGGAGCTGTTTTTT. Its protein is CASSSPGQGSVGLNTGELFF.

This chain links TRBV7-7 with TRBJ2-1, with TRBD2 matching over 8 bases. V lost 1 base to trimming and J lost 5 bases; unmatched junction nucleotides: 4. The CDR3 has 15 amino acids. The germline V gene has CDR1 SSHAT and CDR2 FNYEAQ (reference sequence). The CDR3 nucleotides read TGTGCCAGCAGCTTAGTTAGCGGGATACACAATGAGCAGTTCTTC. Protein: CASSLVSGIHNEQFF.

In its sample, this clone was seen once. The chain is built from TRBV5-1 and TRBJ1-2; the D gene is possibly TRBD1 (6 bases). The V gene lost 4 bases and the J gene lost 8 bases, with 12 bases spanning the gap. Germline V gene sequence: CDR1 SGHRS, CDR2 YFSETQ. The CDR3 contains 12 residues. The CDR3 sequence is CASSPGVEGYTF. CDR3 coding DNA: TGCGCCAGCAGCCCAGGGGTGGAGGGCTACACCTTC.

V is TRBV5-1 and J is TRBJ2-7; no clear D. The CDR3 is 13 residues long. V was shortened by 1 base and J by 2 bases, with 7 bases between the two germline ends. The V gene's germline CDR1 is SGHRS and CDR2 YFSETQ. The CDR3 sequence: CASSLKQTYEQYF. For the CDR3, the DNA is TGCGCCAGCAGCTTGAAACAGACCTACGAGCAGTACTTC. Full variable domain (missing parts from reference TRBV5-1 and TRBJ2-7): KAGVTQTPRYLIKTRGQQVTLSCSPISGHRSVSWYQQTPGQGLQFLFEYFSETQRNKGNFPGRFSGRQFSNSRSEMNVSTLELGDSALYLCASSLKQTYEQYFGPGTRLTVT.

The CDR3 reads CAISTGQGGNQPQHF. For the CDR3, the DNA is TGTGCCATCAGTACTGGACAGGGGGGGAATCAGCCCCAGCATTTT. The gene calls are TRBV10-3 and TRBJ1-5, with 10 bases matching TRBD1. With V trimmed by 5 bases and J by 4 bases, 5 bases remained unmatched. CDR1 ENHRY and CDR2 SYGVKD come from the germline V gene. CDR3 size: 15 residues.

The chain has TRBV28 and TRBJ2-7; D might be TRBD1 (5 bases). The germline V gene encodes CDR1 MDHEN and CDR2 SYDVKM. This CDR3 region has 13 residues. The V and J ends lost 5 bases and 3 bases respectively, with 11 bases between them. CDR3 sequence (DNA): TGTGCCAGCAGTCCCCCAGGGATCTACGAGCAGTACTTC. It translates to CASSPPGIYEQYF.

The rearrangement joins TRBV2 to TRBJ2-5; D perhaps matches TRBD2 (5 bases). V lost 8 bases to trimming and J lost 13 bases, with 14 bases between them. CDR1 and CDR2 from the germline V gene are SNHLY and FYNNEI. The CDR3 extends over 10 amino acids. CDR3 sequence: CASATSTGYF. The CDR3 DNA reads TGTGCCAGCGCCACTAGTACGGGGTACTTC.

CDR3: CASSLDPSNTEAFF. The CDR3 DNA follows: TGCGCCAGCAGCTTGGACCCGAGTAACACTGAAGCTTTCTTT. The chain uses TRBV5-1 and TRBJ1-1; D gene uncertain. The CDR3 loop spans 14 amino acids. CDR1 is SGHRS, CDR2 YFSETQ, per germline. The V gene lost 0 bases and the J gene lost 2 bases, with 8 bases spanning the gap.

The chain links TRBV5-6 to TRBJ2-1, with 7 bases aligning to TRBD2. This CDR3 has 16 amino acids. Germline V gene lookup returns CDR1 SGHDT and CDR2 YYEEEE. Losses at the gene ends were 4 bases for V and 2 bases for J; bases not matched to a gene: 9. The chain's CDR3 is CASSRIAGITYNEQFF. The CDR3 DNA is TGTGCCAGCAGCAGAATAGCGGGTATAACCTACAATGAGCAGTTCTTC.

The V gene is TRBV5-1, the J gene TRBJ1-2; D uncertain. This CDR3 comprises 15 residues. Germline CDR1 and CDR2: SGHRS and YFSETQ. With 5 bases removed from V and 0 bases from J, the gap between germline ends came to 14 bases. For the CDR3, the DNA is TGCGCCAGCAGGCGGGAACCTACGTCTAACTATGGCTACACCTTC. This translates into CASRREPTSNYGYTF.

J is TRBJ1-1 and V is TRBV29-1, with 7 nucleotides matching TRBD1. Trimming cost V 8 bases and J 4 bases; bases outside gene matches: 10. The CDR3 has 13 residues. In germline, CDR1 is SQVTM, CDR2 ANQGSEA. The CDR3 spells CSLTGHSGTEAFF. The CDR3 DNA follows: TGCAGCCTGACAGGGCATTCTGGCACTGAAGCTTTCTTT.

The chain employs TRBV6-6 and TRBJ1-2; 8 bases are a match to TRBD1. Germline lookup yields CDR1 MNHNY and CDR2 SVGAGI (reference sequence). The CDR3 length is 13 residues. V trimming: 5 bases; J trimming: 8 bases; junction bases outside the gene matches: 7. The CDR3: CASSPTGTGGYTF. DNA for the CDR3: TGTGCCAGCAGTCCGACAGGGACAGGAGGCTACACCTTC.

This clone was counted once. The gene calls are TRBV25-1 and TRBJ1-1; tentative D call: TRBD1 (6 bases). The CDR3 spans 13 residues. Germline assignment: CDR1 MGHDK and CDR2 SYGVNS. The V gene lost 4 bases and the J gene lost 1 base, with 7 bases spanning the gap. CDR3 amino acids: CASSGGQNTEAFF. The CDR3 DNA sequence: TGTGCCAGCAGTGGGGGACAGAACACTGAAGCTTTCTTT.

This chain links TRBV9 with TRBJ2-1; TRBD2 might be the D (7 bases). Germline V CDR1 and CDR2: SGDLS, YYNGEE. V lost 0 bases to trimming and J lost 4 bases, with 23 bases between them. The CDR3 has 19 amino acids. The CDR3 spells CASSVGGLAAPNTYNEQFF. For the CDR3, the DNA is TGTGCCAGCAGCGTAGGGGGGCTAGCGGCACCGAACACTTACAATGAGCAGTTCTTC.

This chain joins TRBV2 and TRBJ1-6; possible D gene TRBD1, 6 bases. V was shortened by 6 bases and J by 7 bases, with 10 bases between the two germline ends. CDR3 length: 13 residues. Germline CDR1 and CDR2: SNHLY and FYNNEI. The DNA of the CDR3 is TGTGCCAGCAGACAGGGTTGGAATTCACCCCTCCACTTT. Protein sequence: CASRQGWNSPLHF.

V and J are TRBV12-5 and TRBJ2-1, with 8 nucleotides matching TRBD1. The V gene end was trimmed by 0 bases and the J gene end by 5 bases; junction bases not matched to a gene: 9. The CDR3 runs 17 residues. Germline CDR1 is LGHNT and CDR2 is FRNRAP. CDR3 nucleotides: TGTGCTAGTGGTTTGGTAGGGGCAGGGGGCAGGGACAATGAGCAGTTCTTC. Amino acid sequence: CASGLVGAGGRDNEQFF.

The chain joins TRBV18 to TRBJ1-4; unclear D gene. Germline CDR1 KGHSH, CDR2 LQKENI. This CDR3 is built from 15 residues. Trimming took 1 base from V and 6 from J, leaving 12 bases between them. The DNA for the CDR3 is TGTGCCAGCTCACCACGAGCTACCCTTGATGAAAAACTGTTTTTT. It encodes CASSPRATLDEKLFF.

In DNA, the CDR3 is TGTGCCAGCAGCCCTACGGGGGGGGTGGGGTTCTTC. Amino acid sequence: CASSPTGGVGFF. The chain employs TRBV5-8 and TRBJ2-1; 8 bases map to TRBD2. V shed 4 bases and J 15 bases; nucleotides not matched to a gene: 9. The CDR3 length is 12 residues. From germline, CDR1 is SGHTS and CDR2 YDEGEE.

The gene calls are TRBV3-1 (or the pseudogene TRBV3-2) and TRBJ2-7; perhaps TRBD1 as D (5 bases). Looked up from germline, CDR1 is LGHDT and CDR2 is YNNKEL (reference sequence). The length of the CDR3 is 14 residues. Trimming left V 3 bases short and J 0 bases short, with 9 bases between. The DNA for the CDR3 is TGTGCCAGCAGCCATAGGGGCTACTCCTACGAGCAGTACTTC. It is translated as CASSHRGYSYEQYF.

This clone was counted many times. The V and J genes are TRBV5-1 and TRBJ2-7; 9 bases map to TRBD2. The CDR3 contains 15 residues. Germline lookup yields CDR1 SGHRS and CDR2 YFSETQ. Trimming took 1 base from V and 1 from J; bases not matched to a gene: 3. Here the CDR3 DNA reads TGCGCCAGCAGCTTGAGTAGCGGGAGATCCTACGAGCAGTACTTC. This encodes CASSLSSGRSYEQYF. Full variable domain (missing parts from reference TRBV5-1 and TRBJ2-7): KAGVTQTPRYLIKTRGQQVTLSCSPISGHRSVSWYQQTPGQGLQFLFEYFSETQRNKGNFPGRFSGRQFSNSRSEMNVSTLELGDSALYLCASSLSSGRSYEQYFGPGTRLTVT.